Listed below are T cell receptor beta chains from one sample, sequenced in a study of metastatic and nonmetastatic thyroid tumors. Through MiXCR, TCRdb re-clonotyped the PCR reads. Here the sample spans roughly 71,000 clones, around 19% being singletons. The sample comprised blood. The receptors stem from a female donor with papillary thyroid cancer or a benign thyroid nodule (not recorded which). Some clones in this sample may be carry-over from other donors' samples. The CDR3 runs from the conserved cysteine through the conserved F or W.

>TRBV13|TRBJ2-3|16
CASSTKTVLPTDTQYF
>TRBV19|TRBJ2-7|15
CASIPLDRVAGEQYF
>TRBV30|TRBJ2-1|13
CAWSQRGAGEQFF
>TRBV11-2|TRBJ2-7|15
CASSLDRGRSYEQYF
>TRBV28|TRBJ1-5|14
CASRTDRYNQPQHF
>TRBV12-3/TRBV12-4|TRBJ2-7|13
CASSLARGYEQYF
>TRBV19|TRBJ2-7|13
CASRNRGTDEQYF
>TRBV27|TRBJ2-2|19
CASSSPTRREGPNTGELFF
>TRBV6-1|TRBJ2-7|13
CASSDRGPTWQYF
>TRBV6-1|TRBJ2-2|17
CASRSPGQGANTGELFF